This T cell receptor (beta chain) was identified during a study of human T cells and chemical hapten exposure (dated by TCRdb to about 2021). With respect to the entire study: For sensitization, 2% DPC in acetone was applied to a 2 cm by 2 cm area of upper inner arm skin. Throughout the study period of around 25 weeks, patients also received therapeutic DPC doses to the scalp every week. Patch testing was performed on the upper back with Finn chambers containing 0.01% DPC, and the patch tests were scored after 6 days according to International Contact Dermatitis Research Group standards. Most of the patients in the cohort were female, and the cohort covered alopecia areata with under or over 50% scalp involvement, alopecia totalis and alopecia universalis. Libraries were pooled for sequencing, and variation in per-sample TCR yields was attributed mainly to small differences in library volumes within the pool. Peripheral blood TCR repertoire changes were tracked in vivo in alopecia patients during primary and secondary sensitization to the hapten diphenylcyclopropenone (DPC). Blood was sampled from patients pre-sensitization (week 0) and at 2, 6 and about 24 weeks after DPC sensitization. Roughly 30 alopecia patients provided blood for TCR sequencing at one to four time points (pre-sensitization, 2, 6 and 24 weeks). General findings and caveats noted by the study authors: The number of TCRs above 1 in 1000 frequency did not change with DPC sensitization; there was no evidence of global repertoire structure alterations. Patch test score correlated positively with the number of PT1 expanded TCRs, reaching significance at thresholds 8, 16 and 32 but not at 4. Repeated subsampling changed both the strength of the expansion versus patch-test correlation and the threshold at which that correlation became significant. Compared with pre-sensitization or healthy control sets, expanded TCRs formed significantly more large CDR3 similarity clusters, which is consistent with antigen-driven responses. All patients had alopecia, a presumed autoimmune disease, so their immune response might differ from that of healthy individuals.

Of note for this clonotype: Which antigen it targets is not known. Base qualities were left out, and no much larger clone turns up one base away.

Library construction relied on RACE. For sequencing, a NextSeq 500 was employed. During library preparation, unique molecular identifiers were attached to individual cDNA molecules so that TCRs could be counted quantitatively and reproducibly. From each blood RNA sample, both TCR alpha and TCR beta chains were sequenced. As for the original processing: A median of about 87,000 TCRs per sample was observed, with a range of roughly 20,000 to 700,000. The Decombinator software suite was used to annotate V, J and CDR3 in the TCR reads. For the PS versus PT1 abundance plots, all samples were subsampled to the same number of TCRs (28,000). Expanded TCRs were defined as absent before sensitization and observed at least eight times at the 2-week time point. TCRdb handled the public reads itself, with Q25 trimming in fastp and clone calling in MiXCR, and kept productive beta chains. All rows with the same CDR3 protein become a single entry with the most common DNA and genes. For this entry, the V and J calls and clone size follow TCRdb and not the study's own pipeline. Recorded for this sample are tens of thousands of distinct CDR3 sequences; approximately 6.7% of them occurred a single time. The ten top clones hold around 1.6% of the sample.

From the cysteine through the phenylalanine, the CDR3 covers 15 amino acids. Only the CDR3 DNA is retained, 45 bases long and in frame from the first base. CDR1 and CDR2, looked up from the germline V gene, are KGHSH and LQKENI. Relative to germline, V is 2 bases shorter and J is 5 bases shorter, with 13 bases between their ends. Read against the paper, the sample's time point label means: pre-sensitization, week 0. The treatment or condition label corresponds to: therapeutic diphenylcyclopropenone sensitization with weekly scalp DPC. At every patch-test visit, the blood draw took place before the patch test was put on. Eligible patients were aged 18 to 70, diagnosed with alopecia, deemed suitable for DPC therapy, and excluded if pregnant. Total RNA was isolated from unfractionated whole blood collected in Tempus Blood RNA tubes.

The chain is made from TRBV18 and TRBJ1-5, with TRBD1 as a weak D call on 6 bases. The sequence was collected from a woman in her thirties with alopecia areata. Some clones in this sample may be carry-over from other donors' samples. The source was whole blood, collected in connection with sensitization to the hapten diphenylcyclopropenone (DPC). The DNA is TGTGCCAGCTCACCAACCAGGGGTGGGGATCAGCCCCAGCATTTT. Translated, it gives CASSPTRGGDQPQHF.